This T cell receptor beta chain was captured by sequencing in a study of blood T cell repertoires in COVID-19. Looking at the study overall: Collection of acute and convalescent COVID-19 samples took place in the United States, Italy and Spain. From T cells, B-cell-depleted T cells, or PBMCs came the material, which was cDNA or gDNA.

The V segment lost 1 base and the J segment 4 bases; nucleotides outside the gene matches: 6. Germline V lookup: CDR1 SGHTA, CDR2 FQGNSA. There are 15 residues in the CDR3. Authors' analysis steps: Counts of nucleated cells, estimated from reference gene primer amplification, were obtained. Sequencing used immunoSEQ multiplex PCR; TCRdb keeps in-frame clones, though not all of them. The DNA gave D and trimming, while V, J and clone size come from that table. The sample lists approximately 210,000 clones, 92% occurring once. This rearrangement joins TRBV7-2 to TRBJ2-7; 8 nucleotides match TRBD2. This clonotype was sampled from a man aged 25 to 40 with acute or convalescent COVID-19. Sample: peripheral blood. The CDR3 nucleotides read TGTGCCAGCAGCTTAGGAGTGACTAGCGAGTACGAGCAGTACTTC. Translated, it gives CASSLGVTSEYEQYF.